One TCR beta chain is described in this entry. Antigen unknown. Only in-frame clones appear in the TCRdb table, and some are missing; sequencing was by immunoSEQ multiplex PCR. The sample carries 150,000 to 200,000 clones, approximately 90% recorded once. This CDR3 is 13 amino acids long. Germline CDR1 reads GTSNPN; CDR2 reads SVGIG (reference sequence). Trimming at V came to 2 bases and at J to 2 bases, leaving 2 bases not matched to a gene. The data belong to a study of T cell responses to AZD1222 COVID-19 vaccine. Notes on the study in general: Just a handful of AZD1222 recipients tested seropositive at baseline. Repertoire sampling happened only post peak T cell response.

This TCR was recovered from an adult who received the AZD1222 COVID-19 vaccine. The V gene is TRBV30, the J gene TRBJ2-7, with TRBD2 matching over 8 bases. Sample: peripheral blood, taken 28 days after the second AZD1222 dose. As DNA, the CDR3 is TGTGCCTGGAGTCTGGGACTAGCCTACGAGCAGTACTTC. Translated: CAWSLGLAYEQYF.